Sequencing of this TCR beta chain was carried out in a study of beta chain features in type 1 diabetes. Study findings and constraints: When Type 1 diabetes patients were examined, their TCRB CDR3s proved moderately but significantly shorter in all four CD4+ subsets.

This clone was seen only a few times. Its antigen is not known. Every bit of the isolated RNA underwent reverse transcription, so sequencing read expressed TCRB transcripts. Produced via immunoSEQ multiplex PCR; TCRdb's table is partial and in-frame only. The sample records 680,000 or so clones, over 10% being singletons. V lost 4 bases and J 5 bases, leaving 6 bases between the germline ends. Germline loops: CDR1 MNHEY, CDR2 SVGAGI. This CDR3 is built from 11 residues. This clonotype was obtained from a man between 18 and 35 years old with type 1 diabetes. Sequenced: naive CD4+ T cells from blood. The rearrangement joins TRBV6-5 to TRBJ2-7; tentative D call: TRBD1 (6 bases). CDR3: CASSSGDEQYF. The CDR3 DNA reads TGTGCCAGCAGTTCAGGGGACGAGCAGTACTTC.